This T cell receptor beta chain was sequenced during a study of blood T cell repertoires in COVID-19. About the study: Researchers got acute and convalescent COVID-19 samples from the United States, Italy and Spain.

In the original analysis: Nucleated cell counts were estimated from reference gene primer amplification. The method was immunoSEQ multiplex PCR; TCRdb's version includes in-frame clones alone and lacks a portion of them. The V and J calls and clone size come from that table; D and trimming were worked out from the DNA. The data hold roughly 200,000 clones, with approximately 88% observed a single time. The CDR3 loop spans 14 amino acids. In germline, CDR1 is SGHRS, CDR2 YFSETQ. Trimming stripped 4 bases from V and 4 bases from J, with 14 bases between. The receptor's source is a woman between 35 and 50 years old with COVID-19, enrolled during active disease. Sequenced: peripheral blood. The chain is built from TRBV5-1 and TRBJ1-1; D perhaps matches TRBD1 (5 bases). The CDR3 sequence is CASSVSLGRTEAFF. The CDR3 DNA reads as TGCGCCAGCAGCGTCAGTCTGGGGCGCACTGAAGCTTTCTTT.